The next 25 T cell receptor beta chains were all read from a single sample in a study of T cell responses to AZD1222 COVID-19 vaccine. Here immunoSEQ multiplex PCR was the method, and the copy in TCRdb shows in-frame clones only, minus some. The sample holds around 150,000 clones, 80% to 95% seen once. Sequenced here: peripheral blood, sampled 28 days after the second AZD1222 dose. The receptors were sampled from an adult who received the AZD1222 COVID-19 vaccine.

The CDR3 sequence: CATSDLRIYTF. CDR3 nucleotide sequence: TGTGCCACCAGTGATCTGCGGATCTACACCTTC. The chain employs TRBV24-1 and TRBJ1-2; D is unresolved. The CDR3 has 11 residues. Trimming shortened V by 3 bases and J by 10 bases, and 8 bases separated the two germline ends. Germline CDR1 reads KGHDR; CDR2 reads SFDVKD.

This chain links TRBV28 with TRBJ1-2, with D hard to call. CDR3 size: 12 residues. The germline CDR1 and CDR2 sequences are MDHEN and SYDVKM. V dropped 3 bases and J dropped 4 bases, with 6 bases sitting between them. As DNA, the CDR3 is TGTGCCAGCAGTTTGGTCAGCTATGGCTACACCTTC. As protein: CASSLVSYGYTF.

The chain uses TRBV6-5 and TRBJ1-2, with D possibly matching TRBD1 (6 bases). This CDR3 has 14 residues. Germline V gene data show CDR1 as MNHEY and CDR2 as SVGAGI. Trimming shortened V by 2 bases and J by 7 bases, and 14 bases separated the two germline ends. CDR3 amino acids: CASSYQVRGSGYTF. The CDR3 DNA follows: TGTGCCAGCAGTTACCAAGTTAGGGGGAGTGGCTACACCTTC.

V and J are TRBV5-1 and TRBJ2-5, with 9 positions matching TRBD1. Germline V gene sequence: CDR1 SGHRS, CDR2 YFSETQ. The CDR3 sequence is 15 residues long. V shed 0 bases, J shed 4 bases, and the junction held 4 bases outside the gene matches. CDR3 bases: TGCGCCAGCAGCTTGGCCCTGACAGGGGGAGAGACCCAGTACTTC. It yields the protein CASSLALTGGETQYF. Full variable domain (missing parts from reference TRBV5-1 and TRBJ2-5): KAGVTQTPRYLIKTRGQQVTLSCSPISGHRSVSWYQQTPGQGLQFLFEYFSETQRNKGNFPGRFSGRQFSNSRSEMNVSTLELGDSALYLCASSLALTGGETQYFGPGTRLLVL.

This clone was recorded only once. J is TRBJ1-2 and V is TRBV6-5; 7 nucleotides align to TRBD1. After removal of 6 bases from V and 1 base from J, the junction contained 5 bases not matched to a gene. CDR1 and CDR2 from the germline V gene are MNHEY and SVGAGI. The CDR3 has 14 amino acids. The CDR3 DNA reads as TGTGCCAGCAGCGGACAGGTTTTTAACTATGGCTACACCTTC. As protein: CASSGQVFNYGYTF.

This chain joins TRBV6-5 and TRBJ2-6, with D possibly being TRBD1 (5 bases). The CDR3 is 15 amino acids. Per the germline V gene, CDR1 is MNHEY and CDR2 is SVGAGI. The V end was cut by 5 bases, the J end by 1 base, with 9 bases between. The CDR3: CASSQTVSGANVLTF. The CDR3 DNA is TGTGCCAGCAGTCAGACAGTTTCTGGGGCCAACGTCCTGACTTTC.

The chain uses TRBV27 and TRBJ1-4; TRBD1 might be the D (5 bases). The CDR3 contains 16 residues. The V end was cut by 2 bases, the J end by 8 bases, with 18 bases between. The germline CDR1 and CDR2 sequences are MNHEY and SMNVEV (reference sequence). CDR3 sequence reads: CASSLRPGSGREKLFF. The CDR3 DNA is TGTGCCAGCAGTTTACGCCCAGGGAGTGGGCGAGAAAAACTGTTTTTT. Together with reference TRBV27 and TRBJ1-4, the CDR3 gives the full variable domain: EAQVTQNPRYLITVTGKKLTVTCSQNMNHEYMSWYRQDPGLGLRQIYYSMNVEVTDKGDVPEGYKVSRKEKRNFPLILESPSPNQTSLYFCASSLRPGSGREKLFFGSGTQLSVL.

V is TRBV28 and J is TRBJ2-5, with TRBD1 identical over 7 bases. The length of the CDR3 is 13 residues. V lost 3 bases, J lost 4 bases, and 2 bases stayed unmatched. In germline, CDR1 is MDHEN, CDR2 SYDVKM. The CDR3 DNA reads as TGTGCCAGCAGTTTGACAGGGTCAGAGACCCAGTACTTC. As protein: CASSLTGSETQYF. Drawing the rest from reference TRBV28 and TRBJ2-5, the complete variable domain is DVKVTQSSRYLVKRTGEKVFLECVQDMDHENMFWYRQDPGLGLRLIYFSYDVKMKEKGDIPEGYSVSREKKERFSLILESASTNQTSMYLCASSLTGSETQYFGPGTRLLVL.

The chain employs TRBV7-2 and TRBJ1-5; TRBD1 agrees at 9 bases. The V and J ends lost 4 bases and 7 bases, in that order; junction bases with no gene match: 8. Germline V lookup: CDR1 SGHTA, CDR2 FQGNSA. The CDR3 runs 15 residues. The chain's CDR3 is CASSYAGTGRQPQHF. The CDR3 DNA follows: TGTGCCAGCAGCTACGCCGGGACAGGGCGGCAGCCCCAGCATTTT.

This chain connects TRBV4-3 to TRBJ1-1; D is ambiguous. Deletions cut 0 bases from V and 4 bases from J, with 12 bases between. This CDR3 contains 15 residues. Germline assignment: CDR1 LGHNA and CDR2 YSLEER. The CDR3 loop reads CASSQDLGSGTEAFF. CDR3 DNA sequence: TGCGCCAGCAGCCAAGATTTGGGCAGTGGCACTGAAGCTTTCTTT.

V and J are TRBV7-6 and TRBJ1-5, with TRBD1 matching 12 bases. Per germline, CDR1 SGHVS and CDR2 FNYEAQ. The trim removed 5 bases at V and 6 bases at J, leaving 5 bases unmatched. The CDR3 has 15 residues. This CDR3 reads CASSPGTGGGQPQHF. CDR3 nucleotide sequence: TGTGCCAGCAGCCCGGGGACAGGGGGCGGTCAGCCCCAGCATTTT.

The chain combines TRBV5-1 with TRBJ2-7, with 7 bases aligning to TRBD1. V lost 0 bases to trimming and J lost 5 bases; unmatched junction nucleotides: 2. Germline V gene lookup returns CDR1 SGHRS and CDR2 YFSETQ. This CDR3 region has 13 residues. Here the CDR3 reads CASSLADRDEQYF. The CDR3 DNA reads as TGCGCCAGCAGCTTGGCCGACAGGGACGAGCAGTACTTC. The variable domain in full, completed from reference TRBV5-1 and TRBJ2-7, reads KAGVTQTPRYLIKTRGQQVTLSCSPISGHRSVSWYQQTPGQGLQFLFEYFSETQRNKGNFPGRFSGRQFSNSRSEMNVSTLELGDSALYLCASSLADRDEQYFGPGTRLTVT.

The gene calls are TRBV21-1 and TRBJ1-5; the table's D call, TRBD1, was not checked against the DNA. TRBV21-1 is classified as a pseudogene. The CDR3 is 17 residues long. CDR3 bases: TGTGCCAGCAGCAAAAAAAGGCGGACAGTCGGCAATCAGCCCCAGCATTTT. Amino acid sequence: CASSKKRRTVGNQPQHF.

V usage is TRBV5-8 and J usage is TRBJ2-1, with TRBD2 identical over 14 bases. J gave up 1 base and V 3 bases, and 6 bases lay outside the gene matches. Germline V gene sequence: CDR1 SGHTS, CDR2 YDEGEE. This CDR3 spans 18 amino acids. The DNA of the CDR3 is TGTGCCAGCAGCTCGATTAGGACTAGCGGGGGGTCCTACAATGAGCAGTTCTTC. This translates into CASSSIRTSGGSYNEQFF.

V and J are TRBV19 and TRBJ2-1; 13 positions match TRBD2. CDR3 length: 16 amino acids. Per germline, CDR1 LNHDA and CDR2 SQIVND (reference sequence). J gave up 5 bases and V 5 bases, and 6 bases lay outside the gene matches. The CDR3 nucleotides are TGTGCCAGTAGTTCACCACTAGCGGGGGGGCACAATGAGCAGTTCTTC. This sequence encodes CASSSPLAGGHNEQFF.

The chain is built from TRBV3-1 (or the pseudogene TRBV3-2) and TRBJ2-2, with D uncertain. The CDR3 has 16 residues. Trimming pared 0 bases from V and 0 bases from J, leaving 8 bases between. The germline gives CDR1 LGHDT, CDR2 YNNKEL (reference sequence). The CDR3 is CASSQDRLSNTGELFF. The CDR3 region has the DNA TGTGCCAGCAGCCAAGATAGGCTTTCGAACACCGGGGAGCTGTTTTTT.

This sequence joins TRBV28 and TRBJ1-2, with 7 nucleotides matching TRBD1. CDR1 and CDR2 from the germline V gene are MDHEN and SYDVKM. V lost 3 bases to trimming and J lost 8 bases; unmatched junction nucleotides: 9. This CDR3 has 14 residues. CDR3 protein: CASSFSTGSIGYTF. The DNA of the CDR3 is TGTGCCAGCAGTTTTTCGACAGGGTCAATCGGCTACACCTTC.

The chain combines TRBV7-9 with TRBJ1-2; TRBD1 matches at 10 bases. The CDR3 has 15 residues. J gave up 3 bases and V 4 bases, and 5 bases lay outside the gene matches. The germline gives CDR1 SEHNR, CDR2 FQNEAQ (reference sequence). CDR3 nucleotides: TGTGCCAGCAGCTCGACAGGGGGCCGGTACTATGGCTACACCTTC. Translated: CASSSTGGRYYGYTF.

The gene calls are TRBV10-3 and TRBJ1-5; 10 bases match TRBD1. Germline trimming cut 3 bases from V and 3 bases from J; bases unmatched to any gene: 5. CDR3 length: 16 residues. CDR1 is ENHRY and CDR2 is SYGVKD in the germline V gene. CDR3 sequence (DNA): TGTGCCATCAGTGAAGGGACAGGGGCATCCAATCAGCCCCAGCATTTT. Protein product: CAISEGTGASNQPQHF.

V is TRBV2 and J is TRBJ2-5; unclear D gene. CDR1 and CDR2 from the germline V gene are SNHLY and FYNNEI. The CDR3 is 12 residues long. Trimming took 7 bases from V and 5 from J, leaving 11 bases between them. DNA of the CDR3: TGTGCCAGCACGGGTTTGGGGGAGACCCAGTACTTC. It codes for CASTGLGETQYF.

The chain couples TRBV9 to TRBJ1-3; D remains ambiguous. Trimming removed 2 bases from V and 0 bases from J, with 0 bases in between. From germline, CDR1 is SGDLS and CDR2 YYNGEE. This CDR3 comprises 12 residues. The CDR3 reads CASSVSGNTIYF. CDR3 nucleotide sequence: TGTGCCAGCAGCGTCTCTGGAAACACCATATATTTT.

This clone was observed a few times. The J gene is TRBJ2-7, the V gene TRBV1; TRBD1 is the table's D call, not checked against the DNA. TRBV1 is recorded as a pseudogene. The CDR3 contains 12 residues. The CDR3 DNA sequence: TGCACCAGCAGCGGGGCCTCCTACGAGCAGTACTTC. Amino acids: CTSSGASYEQYF.

This clone was detected only a few times. This rearrangement joins TRBV6-4 to TRBJ1-1, with no clear D. This CDR3 region has 13 residues. CDR1 is MRHNA and CDR2 is SNTAGT in the germline V gene. V was pared by 8 bases and J by 6 bases, with 16 bases between. CDR3 sequence (DNA): TGTGCCAGCTCAGAGACGGGGTCTTCTGAAGCTTTCTTT. Translating it yields CASSETGSSEAFF.

This CDR3 is CASSFQITDTQYF. The CDR3 nucleotides are TGTGCCAGCAGCTTTCAGATCACAGATACGCAGTATTTT. V and J are TRBV7-2 and TRBJ2-3; D remains ambiguous. V was pared by 3 bases and J by 2 bases, with 6 bases between. Germline V gene lookup returns CDR1 SGHTA and CDR2 FQGNSA. This CDR3 spans 13 amino acids.

J is TRBJ2-1 and V is TRBV29-1, with 11 bases aligning to TRBD2. V was pared by 4 bases and J by 7 bases, with 9 bases of the junction left unmatched. The CDR3 runs 15 residues. In germline, CDR1 is SQVTM, CDR2 ANQGSEA. The CDR3 reads CSVGGTSGSLNEQFF. CDR3 sequence (DNA): TGCAGCGTTGGGGGAACTAGCGGGAGTTTGAATGAGCAGTTCTTC.